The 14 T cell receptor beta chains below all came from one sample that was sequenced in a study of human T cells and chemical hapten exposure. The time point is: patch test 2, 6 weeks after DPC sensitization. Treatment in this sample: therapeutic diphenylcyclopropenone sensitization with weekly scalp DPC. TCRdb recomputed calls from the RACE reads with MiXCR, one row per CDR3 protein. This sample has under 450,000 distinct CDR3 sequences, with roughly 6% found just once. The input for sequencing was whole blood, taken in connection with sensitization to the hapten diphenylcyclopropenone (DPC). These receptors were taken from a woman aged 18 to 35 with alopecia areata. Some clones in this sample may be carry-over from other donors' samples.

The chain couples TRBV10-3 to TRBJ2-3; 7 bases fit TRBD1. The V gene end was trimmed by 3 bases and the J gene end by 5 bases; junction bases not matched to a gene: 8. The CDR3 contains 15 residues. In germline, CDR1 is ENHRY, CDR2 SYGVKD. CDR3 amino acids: CAISEDREGGDTQYF. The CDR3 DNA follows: TGTGCCATCAGTGAAGACAGGGAAGGAGGAGATACGCAGTATTTT.

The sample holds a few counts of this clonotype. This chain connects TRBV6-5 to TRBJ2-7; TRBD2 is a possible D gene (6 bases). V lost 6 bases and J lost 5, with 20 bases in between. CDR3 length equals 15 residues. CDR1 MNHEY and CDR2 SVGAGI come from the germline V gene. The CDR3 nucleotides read TGTGCCAGCAGCGGGGTGGACCGGAGGGTCAACGAGCAGTACTTC. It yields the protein CASSGVDRRVNEQYF.

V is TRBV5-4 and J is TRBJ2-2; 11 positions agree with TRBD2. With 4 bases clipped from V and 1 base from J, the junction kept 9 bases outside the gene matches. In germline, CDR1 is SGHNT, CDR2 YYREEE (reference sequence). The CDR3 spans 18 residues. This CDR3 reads CASSTGLADTENTGELFF. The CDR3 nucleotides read TGTGCCAGCAGCACGGGACTAGCGGATACCGAGAACACCGGGGAGCTGTTTTTT. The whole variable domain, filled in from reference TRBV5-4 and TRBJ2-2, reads ETGVTQSPTHLIKTRGQQVTLRCSSQSGHNTVSWYQQALGQGPQFIFQYYREEENGRGNFPPRFSGLQFPNYSSELNVNALELDDSALYLCASSTGLADTENTGELFFGEGSRLTVL.

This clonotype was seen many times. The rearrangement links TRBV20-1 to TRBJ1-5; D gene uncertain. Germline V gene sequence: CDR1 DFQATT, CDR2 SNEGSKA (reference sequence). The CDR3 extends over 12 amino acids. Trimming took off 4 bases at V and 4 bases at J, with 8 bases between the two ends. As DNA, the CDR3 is TGCAGTGCTACGCGAGGGAATCAGCCCCAGCATTTT. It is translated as CSATRGNQPQHF.

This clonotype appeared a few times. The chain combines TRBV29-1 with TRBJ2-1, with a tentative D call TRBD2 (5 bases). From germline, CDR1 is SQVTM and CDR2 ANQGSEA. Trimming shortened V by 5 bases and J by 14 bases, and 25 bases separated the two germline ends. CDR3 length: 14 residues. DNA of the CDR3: TGCAGCGTTTCTCACCCGACGCGCAGGCCGGGGAAGTTCTTC. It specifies CSVSHPTRRPGKFF.

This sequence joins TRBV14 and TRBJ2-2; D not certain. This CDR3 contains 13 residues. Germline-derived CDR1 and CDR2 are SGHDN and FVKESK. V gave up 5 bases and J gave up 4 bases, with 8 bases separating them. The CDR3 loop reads CASSRDITGELFF. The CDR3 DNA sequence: TGTGCCAGCAGCAGGGATATCACCGGGGAGCTGTTTTTT.

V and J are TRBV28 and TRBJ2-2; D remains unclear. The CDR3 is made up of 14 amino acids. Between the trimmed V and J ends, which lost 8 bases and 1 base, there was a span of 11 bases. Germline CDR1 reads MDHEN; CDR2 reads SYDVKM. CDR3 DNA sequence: TGTGCCAGCCTAGACATGATGAACACCGGGGAGCTGTTTTTT. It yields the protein CASLDMMNTGELFF.

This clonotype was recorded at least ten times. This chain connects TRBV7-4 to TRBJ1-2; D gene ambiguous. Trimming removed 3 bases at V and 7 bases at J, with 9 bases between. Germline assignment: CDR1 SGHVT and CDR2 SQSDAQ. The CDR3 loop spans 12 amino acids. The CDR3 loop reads CASSFRRGGYTF. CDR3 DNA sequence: TGTGCCAGCAGCTTTCGACGGGGTGGCTACACCTTC.

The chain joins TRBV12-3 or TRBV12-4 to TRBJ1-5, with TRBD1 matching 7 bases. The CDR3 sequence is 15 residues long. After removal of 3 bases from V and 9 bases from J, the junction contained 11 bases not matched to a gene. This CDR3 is CASSFRDSLIRPQHF. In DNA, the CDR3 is TGTGCCAGCAGTTTTAGGGACAGCTTGATTCGGCCCCAGCATTTT.

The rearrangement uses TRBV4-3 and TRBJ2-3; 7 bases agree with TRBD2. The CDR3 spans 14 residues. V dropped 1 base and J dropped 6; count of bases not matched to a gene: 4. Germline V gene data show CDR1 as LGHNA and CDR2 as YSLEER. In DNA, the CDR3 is TGCGCCAGCAGCCAAGGGGAGGGGCCGGATACGCAGTATTTT. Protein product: CASSQGEGPDTQYF.

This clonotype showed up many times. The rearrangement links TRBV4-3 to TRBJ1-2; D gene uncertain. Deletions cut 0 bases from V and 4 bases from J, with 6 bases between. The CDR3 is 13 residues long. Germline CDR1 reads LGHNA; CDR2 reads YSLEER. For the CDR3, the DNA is TGCGCCAGCAGCCAAGAAGCCGGCTATGGCTACACCTTC. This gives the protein CASSQEAGYGYTF.

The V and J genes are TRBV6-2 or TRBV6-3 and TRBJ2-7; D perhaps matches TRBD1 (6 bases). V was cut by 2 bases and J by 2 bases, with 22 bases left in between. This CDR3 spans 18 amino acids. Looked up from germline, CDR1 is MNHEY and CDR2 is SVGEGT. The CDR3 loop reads CASSYPLNRAVNTYEQYF. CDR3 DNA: TGTGCCAGCAGTTACCCGCTTAACAGGGCCGTGAACACCTACGAGCAGTACTTC.

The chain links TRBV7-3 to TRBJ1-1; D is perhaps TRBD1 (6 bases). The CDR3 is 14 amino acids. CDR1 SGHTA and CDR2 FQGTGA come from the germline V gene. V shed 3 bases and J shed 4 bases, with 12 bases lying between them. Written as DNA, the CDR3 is TGTGCCAGCAGCTTTCAGGGGATCTCCACTGAAGCTTTCTTT. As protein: CASSFQGISTEAFF.

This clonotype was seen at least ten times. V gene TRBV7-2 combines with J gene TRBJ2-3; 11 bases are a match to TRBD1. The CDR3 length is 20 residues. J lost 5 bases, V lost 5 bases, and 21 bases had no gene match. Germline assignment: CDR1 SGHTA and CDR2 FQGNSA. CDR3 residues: CASSRSSDRGRRVRRDTQYF. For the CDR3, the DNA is TGTGCCAGCAGCCGATCATCGGACAGGGGGCGCCGGGTTCGAAGAGATACGCAGTATTTT. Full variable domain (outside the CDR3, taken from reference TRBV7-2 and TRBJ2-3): GAGVSQSPSNKVTEKGKDVELRCDPISGHTALYWYRQSLGQGLEFLIYFQGNSAPDKSGLPSDRFSAERTGGSVSTLTIQRTQQEDSAVYLCASSRSSDRGRRVRRDTQYFGPGTRLTVL.